This T cell receptor (beta chain) was identified during a study of T-cell reconstitution after alpha-beta-depleted transplantation in children. Findings of the study overall: The main origin of T-cell counts and diversity one year after transplant was newly produced T cells. Several hundred expanded graft clones reportedly were the source of alpha-beta T cells about two months after transplant. Recipient T cells and thymic progenitors that survived were the source of the high TCRbeta diversity seen at day 60 in some patients.

This clonotype was counted at least ten times. Its antigen remains unidentified. Germline loops: CDR1 DFQATT, CDR2 SNEGSKA (reference sequence). Trimming pared 6 bases from V and 3 bases from J, leaving 18 bases between. The CDR3 extends over 14 amino acids. This sample's TCRbeta library carried unique molecular identifier barcodes. TCRdb itself ran the PCR reads through MiXCR, one entry per CDR3 protein. The data show 190,000 or so distinct CDR3 sequences, 5.5% to 7% seen once. The genes are TRBV20-1 and TRBJ2-7, with TRBD1 as a possible D gene (6 bases). The sequencing used PBMCs, collected before TCRalphabeta/CD19-depleted stem cell transplant. This TCR derives from a girl less than two years old with combined immunodeficiency, due to receive a stem cell transplant. DNA for the CDR3: TGCAGTGCCCCAGGAAGGGACATAGGCTACGAGCAGTACTTC. Its translation: CSAPGRDIGYEQYF.